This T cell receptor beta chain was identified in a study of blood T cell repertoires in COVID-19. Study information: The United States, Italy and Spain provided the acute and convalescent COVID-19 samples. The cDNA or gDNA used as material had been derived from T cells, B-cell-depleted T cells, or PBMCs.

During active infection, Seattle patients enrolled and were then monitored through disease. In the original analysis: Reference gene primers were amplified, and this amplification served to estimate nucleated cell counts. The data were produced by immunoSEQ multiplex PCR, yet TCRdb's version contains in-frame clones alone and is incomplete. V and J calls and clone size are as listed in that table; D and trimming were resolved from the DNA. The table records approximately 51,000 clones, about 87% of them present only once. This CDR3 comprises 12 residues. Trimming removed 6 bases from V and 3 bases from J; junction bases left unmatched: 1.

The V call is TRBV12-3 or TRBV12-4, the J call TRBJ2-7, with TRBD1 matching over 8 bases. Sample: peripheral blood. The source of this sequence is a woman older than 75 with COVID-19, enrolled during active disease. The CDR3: CASRGQVYEQYF. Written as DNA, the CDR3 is TGTGCCAGCAGGGGACAGGTCTACGAGCAGTACTTC.